This T cell receptor beta chain is drawn from a study of human T cells and chemical hapten exposure. Study context: Throughout a study of approximately 24 weeks, patients underwent weekly scalp administration of diphenylcyclopropenone doses.

The CDR3 loop spans 13 amino acids. V was clipped by 4 bases and J by 7 bases, with 14 bases between them. Germline V gene lookup returns CDR1 SQVTM and CDR2 ANQGSEA. The library gave individual cDNA molecules unique molecular identifiers. TCRdb used MiXCR to reprocess the RACE reads, holding one entry per CDR3 protein. In the table there are about 190,000 distinct CDR3 sequences, around 25% of which are singletons. Only one count was recorded for this clonotype. The antigen is not known. Points from the study as a whole: Significantly more large CDR3 similarity clusters were formed by expanded TCRs than by controls.

The time point is: patch test 3, about 24 weeks after DPC sensitization. Treatment defined: therapeutic diphenylcyclopropenone sensitization with weekly scalp DPC. The V call is TRBV29-1, the J call TRBJ1-5; D possibly corresponds to TRBD1 (6 bases). The material sequenced was whole blood, taken in connection with sensitization to the hapten diphenylcyclopropenone (DPC). This TCR derives from a woman aged 35 to 49 with alopecia areata. Some clones in this sample may be carry-over from other donors' samples. CDR3 bases: TGCAGCGTTGCGGGGCTAGGGGGGCAGCCCCAGCATTTT. It encodes CSVAGLGGQPQHF.